These 13 T cell receptor beta chains came from one sample sequenced in a study of Ad26.COV2.S vaccination and SARS-CoV-2 variants listed by TCRdb under 2021. The library was produced with the immunoSEQ multiplex PCR assay. TCRdb mirrors the immuneACCESS table, restricted to in-frame sequences. Some clones are absent from its copies; in checked studies, under half trace to an unresolved V gene, and the reason for the others is unknown. Present in this sample are about 680,000 clones, about 89% of which were seen just once. The ten top clones hold approximately 1.5% of the sample. What the treatment or condition label conveys for this sample: roughly 20 received Ad26.COV2.S at low or high dose, single or two shots; several received placebo; per-sample allocation not given. For vaccine and placebo recipients, repertoires were sequenced using samples collected on day 63 after the first injection. This sample comprised peripheral blood, obtained in a trial of Ad26.COV2.S vaccine versus placebo. The source of these receptors is a person aged 18-65 years who received the Ad26.COV2.S COVID-19 vaccine or a placebo.

This sequence joins TRBV12-5 and TRBJ1-5, with D possibly being TRBD1 (5 bases). This CDR3 has 14 residues. Germline loops: CDR1 LGHNT, CDR2 FRNRAP. The V end was cut by 11 bases, the J end by 4 bases, with 18 bases between. The CDR3 DNA reads TGTGCTGAGGACCGGGGGGTGGGAAATCAGCCCCAGCATTTT. Protein sequence: CAEDRGVGNQPQHF.

The rearrangement uses TRBV9 and TRBJ2-2; D is unresolved. The CDR3 length is 15 residues. V was cut by 0 bases and J by 0 bases, with 6 bases left in between. From germline, CDR1 is SGDLS and CDR2 YYNGEE. The CDR3 nucleotides read TGTGCCAGCAGCGTAGACCCGGCGAACACCGGGGAGCTGTTTTTT. Protein product: CASSVDPANTGELFF.

CDR3 loop: CASSRTAGGLVSSGELFF. The CDR3, as DNA: TGTGCCAGCAGCCGTACTGCGGGGGGACTAGTTTCCAGCGGGGAGCTGTTTTTT. The rearrangement links TRBV3-1 (or the pseudogene TRBV3-2) to TRBJ2-2; 8 nucleotides align to TRBD2. This CDR3 has 18 amino acids. CDR1 is LGHDT and CDR2 is YNNKEL in the germline V gene (reference sequence). J gave up 7 bases and V 4 bases, and 17 bases lay outside the gene matches.

A note on this clone: The identical CDR3 is also encoded by other nucleotide sequences in the sample. The rearrangement joins TRBV6-2 or TRBV6-3 to TRBJ1-1; D perhaps matches TRBD1 (5 bases). V lost 2 bases, J lost 5 bases, and 9 bases lay in between. The CDR3 contains 13 residues. Germline assignment: CDR1 MNHEY and CDR2 SVGEGT. The CDR3 here is CASSYGAVTEAFF. In DNA form, the CDR3 reads TGTGCCAGCAGTTACGGGGCCGTGACTGAAGCTTTCTTT.

The CDR3 spells CASSFAVRSGELFF. CDR3 nucleotides: TGTGCCAGCTCATTTGCGGTTCGGTCGGGGGAGCTGTTTTTT. The chain recombines TRBV18 with TRBJ2-2; no clear D. CDR1 is KGHSH and CDR2 is LQKENI in the germline V gene. Trimming left V 5 bases short and J 8 bases short, with 15 bases between. The length of the CDR3 is 14 residues.

The gene calls are TRBV29-1 and TRBJ2-7; D gene unclear. V lost 7 bases and J lost 6, with 13 bases in between. The CDR3 loop spans 11 amino acids. In germline, CDR1 is SQVTM, CDR2 ANQGSEA. CDR3 sequence reads: CSALGGLEQYF. DNA for the CDR3: TGCAGCGCCCTGGGTGGGCTCGAGCAGTACTTC.

This sequence joins TRBV4-1 and TRBJ1-5; 8 nucleotides agree with TRBD1. Trimming took 1 base from V and 6 from J; bases not matched to a gene: 5. CDR1 and CDR2 (germline): MGHRA, YSYEKL. The CDR3 totals 15 residues. The CDR3 DNA sequence: TGCGCCAGCAGCCAAGTGGCAGGGGGCGGTCAGCCCCAGCATTTT. As protein: CASSQVAGGGQPQHF.

The genes are TRBV9 and TRBJ2-5; no clear D. Trimming left V 0 bases short and J 2 bases short, with 11 bases between. The germline CDR1 and CDR2 sequences are SGDLS and YYNGEE. The CDR3 extends over 15 amino acids. The CDR3 nucleotides are TGTGCCAGCAGCGTAGCTGTCGGAACGCAAGAGACCCAGTACTTC. It codes for CASSVAVGTQETQYF.

The chain is built from TRBV7-2 and TRBJ2-7, with 14 nucleotides matching TRBD2. The CDR3 covers 15 residues. V gave up 6 bases and J gave up 6 bases; unmatched junction bases: 7. Germline loops: CDR1 SGHTA, CDR2 FQGNSA. DNA for the CDR3: TGTGCCAGCAGACGGGGACTAGCGGGGGTAGGCGAGCAGTACTTC. Encoded protein: CASRRGLAGVGEQYF.

The CDR3 spells CASSEAGDGYTF. DNA of the CDR3: TGTGCCAGCAGTGAAGCGGGGGATGGCTACACCTTC. This rearrangement joins TRBV6-1 to TRBJ1-2; D is possibly TRBD1 (5 bases). Looked up from germline, CDR1 is MNHNS and CDR2 is SASEGT. V dropped 0 bases and J dropped 6 bases, with 5 bases sitting between them. This CDR3 contains 12 residues.

V is TRBV19 and J is TRBJ2-3, with D perhaps matching TRBD2 (7 bases). V lost 5 bases to trimming and J lost 2 bases, with 14 bases between them. Germline V lookup: CDR1 LNHDA, CDR2 SQIVND (reference sequence). The CDR3 length is 15 residues. CDR3 sequence: CASSSLGGPTDTQYF. The CDR3 region has the DNA TGTGCCAGTAGTTCCCTGGGGGGGCCCACAGATACGCAGTATTTT. The variable domain in full, completed from reference TRBV19 and TRBJ2-3, reads DGGITQSPKYLFRKEGQNVTLSCEQNLNHDAMYWYRQDPGQGLRLIYYSQIVNDFQKGDIAEGYSVSREKKESFPLTVTSAQKNPTAFYLCASSSLGGPTDTQYFGPGTRLTVL.

This sequence joins TRBV21-1 and TRBJ1-5. TRBV21-1 is a recognized pseudogene. The CDR3 consists of 15 residues. CDR3 bases: TGTGCCAGCAGCAAAGGTCCTCGGGCAGACATGTCCCAGCATTTT. Translation gives CASSKGPRADMSQHF.

The chain joins TRBV12-3 or TRBV12-4 to TRBJ1-1; D not certain. Trimming cost V 3 bases and J 7 bases, with 6 bases left between them. CDR3 length: 11 amino acids. CDR3 residues: CASSFTLEAFF. The CDR3 DNA sequence: TGTGCCAGCAGTTTTACACTTGAAGCTTTCTTT.